This section outlines one T cell receptor beta chain sequence together with its context. Antigen: not known. CDR3 length: 15 amino acids. The V gene's germline CDR1 is ENHRY and CDR2 SYGVKD. Trimming cost V 8 bases and J 2 bases, with 17 bases left between them. Using immunoSEQ multiplex PCR, the repertoire was profiled, and TCRdb retains in-frame clones only, with some absent. The top ten clones hold roughly 1.9% of a sample with some 290,000 clones, more than 70% of them seen once. This sample was included in a study of Ad26.COV2.S vaccination and SARS-CoV-2 variants. Treatment defined: some 20 received Ad26.COV2.S at low or high dose, single or two shots; five or six received placebo; per-sample allocation not given. Following the first vaccine or placebo injection, samples were taken on day 63. Study results and caveats: Substantial post-vaccination breadth of spike-specific CD8+ and CD4+ T cell responses was reported. It is possible that the TCR breadth and depth analyses underestimated the total T cell responses.

This TCR was sampled from a person aged 18-65 years who received the Ad26.COV2.S COVID-19 vaccine or a placebo. The chain couples TRBV10-3 to TRBJ2-3; possible D gene TRBD2, 6 bases. The source material was peripheral blood, sampled in a trial of Ad26.COV2.S vaccine versus placebo. CDR3 DNA sequence: TGTGCCATCGGCGGGACCTCGGGGCCCACAGATACGCAGTATTTT. Amino acids: CAIGGTSGPTDTQYF.